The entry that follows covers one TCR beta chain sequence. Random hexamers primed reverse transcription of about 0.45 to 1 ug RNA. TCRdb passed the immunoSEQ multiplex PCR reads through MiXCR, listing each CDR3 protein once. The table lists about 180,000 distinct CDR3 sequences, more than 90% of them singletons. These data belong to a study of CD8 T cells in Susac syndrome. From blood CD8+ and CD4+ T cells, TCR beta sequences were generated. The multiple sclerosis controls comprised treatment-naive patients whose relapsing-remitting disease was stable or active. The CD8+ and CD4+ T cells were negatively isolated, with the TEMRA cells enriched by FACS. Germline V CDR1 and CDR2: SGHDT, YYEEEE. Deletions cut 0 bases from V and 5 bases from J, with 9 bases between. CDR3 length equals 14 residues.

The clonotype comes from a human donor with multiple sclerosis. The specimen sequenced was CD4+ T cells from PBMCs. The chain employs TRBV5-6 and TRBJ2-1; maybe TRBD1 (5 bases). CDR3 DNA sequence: TGTGCCAGCAGCTTGGTGGGGCCCCACAATGAGCAGTTCTTC. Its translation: CASSLVGPHNEQFF.